This TCR beta chain was retrieved from a study of siplizumab effects on memory and regulatory T cells. Profiling relied on immunoSEQ multiplex PCR, and the TCRdb table lists in-frame clones only, not all of them. Here the sample spans about 85,000 clones, 85% to 95% being singletons. Whole-study results and caveats: Suppression by proliferating Tregs derived from siplizumab cultures was not verified. A small minority of alloreactive clones were mapped to unstimulated subsets.

Trimming cost V 0 bases and J 0 bases, with 6 bases left between them. Germline V gives CDR1 SGDLS, CDR2 YYNGEE. The CDR3 has 14 residues. In the case of this clone: Its antigen is not identified.

The sequenced sample consisted of CD8+ T cells sorted from blood. The clonotype originates from a human donor in good health. The chain combines TRBV9 with TRBJ1-1; D perhaps matches TRBD1 (5 bases). CDR3 nucleotides: TGTGCCAGCAGCGTAGGGGGGATGAACACTGAAGCTTTCTTT. Protein product: CASSVGGMNTEAFF.